Presented here are 2 T cell receptor beta chains from one specimen sequenced in a study of post-analysis software for immune sequencing data. Study-wide findings and caveats: Five or six TRBV segments appeared more often in patients than in controls, and TRBV5-6, TRBV5-1 and TRBV20-1 were among these.

The TCR beta cDNA libraries contained unique molecular identifiers. TCRdb itself ran the PCR reads through MiXCR, one entry per CDR3 protein. The table records some 690,000 distinct CDR3 sequences, about 60% of them present only once. Antigen specificity for these receptors is unknown. The specimen sequenced was blood. All receptors come from a girl aged 2 to 9 with multiple sclerosis.

The chain employs TRBV4-1 and TRBJ2-1; possibly TRBD1 for D (6 bases). Germline lookup yields CDR1 MGHRA and CDR2 YSYEKL. The CDR3 has 16 residues. V was clipped by 4 bases and J by 7 bases, with 20 bases between them. CDR3 sequence (DNA): TGCGCCAGCAGCCCCTCACAGGGTATCTATGGAAATGAGCAGTTCTTC. It translates to CASSPSQGIYGNEQFF.

The rearrangement links TRBV12-3 or TRBV12-4 to TRBJ1-2; D call uncertain. The germline V and J ends were trimmed by 3 bases and 3 bases, with 8 bases remaining between them. This CDR3 has 13 amino acids. The CDR3 loop reads CASSLGSYYGYTF. The CDR3 nucleotides are TGTGCCAGCAGTTTGGGCAGCTACTATGGCTACACCTTC.